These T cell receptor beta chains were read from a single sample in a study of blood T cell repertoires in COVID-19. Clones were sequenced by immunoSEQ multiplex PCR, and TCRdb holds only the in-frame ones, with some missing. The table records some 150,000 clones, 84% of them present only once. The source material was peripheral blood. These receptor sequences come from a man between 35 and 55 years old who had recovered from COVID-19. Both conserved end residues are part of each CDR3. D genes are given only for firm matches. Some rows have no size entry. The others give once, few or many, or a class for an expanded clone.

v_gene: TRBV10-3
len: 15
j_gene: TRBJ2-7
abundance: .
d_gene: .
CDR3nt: TGTGCCATCAGTGGGAAGACGGGAAGCTCCTACGAGCAGTACTTC
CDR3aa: CAISGKTGSSYEQYF

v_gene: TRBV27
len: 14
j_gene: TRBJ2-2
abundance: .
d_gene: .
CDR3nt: TGTGCCAGCAGTTTATATCGGAACACCGGGGAGCTGTTTTTT
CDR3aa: CASSLYRNTGELFF

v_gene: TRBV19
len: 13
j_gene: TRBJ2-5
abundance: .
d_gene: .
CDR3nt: TGTGCCAGTAGTATAGATGTTGAGGACACACAGTACTTC
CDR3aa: CASSIDVEDTQYF

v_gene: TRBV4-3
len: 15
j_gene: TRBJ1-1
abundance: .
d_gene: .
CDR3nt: TGCGCCAGCAGCCAAGTTTCACAGGGGAACACTGAAGCTTTCTTT
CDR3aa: CASSQVSQGNTEAFF

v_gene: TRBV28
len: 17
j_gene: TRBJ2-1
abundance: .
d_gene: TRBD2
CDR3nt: TGTGCCAGCAGTTTCCTCTTTACTAGCGGGACCGACAATGAGCAGTTCTTC
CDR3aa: CASSFLFTSGTDNEQFF

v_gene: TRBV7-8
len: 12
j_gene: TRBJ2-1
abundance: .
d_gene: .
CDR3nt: TGTGCCAGCAGCTTAGGGCGCGGTGAGCAGTTCTTC
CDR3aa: CASSLGRGEQFF

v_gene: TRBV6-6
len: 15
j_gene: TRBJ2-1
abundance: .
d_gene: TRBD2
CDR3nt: TGTGCCAGCAGTATAGCGGGCAGCTCCTACAATGAGCAGTTCTTC
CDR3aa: CASSIAGSSYNEQFF

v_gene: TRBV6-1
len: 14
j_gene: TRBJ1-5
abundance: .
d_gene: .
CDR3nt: TGTGCCAGCAGTGAACGCCCCTACTATCAGCCCCAGCATTTT
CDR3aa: CASSERPYYQPQHF

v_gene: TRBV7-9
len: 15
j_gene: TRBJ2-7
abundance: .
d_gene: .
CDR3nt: TGTGCCAGCAGCTCTAAGACAGGACCTCAGGGCGAGCAGTACTTC
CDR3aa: CASSSKTGPQGEQYF

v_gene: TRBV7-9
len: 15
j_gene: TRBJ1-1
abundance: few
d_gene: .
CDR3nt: TGTGCCAGCAGCTTAGGGGACAATGGGAACACTGAAGCTTTCTTT
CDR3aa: CASSLGDNGNTEAFF